This TCR beta chain comes out of a study of cytomegalovirus exposure and HLA in healthy donors. Study-wide results and caveats: Earlier results showed most TCR beta V segments being productive about 87% or about 30% of the time. Some V segments, including TRBV6-2 and TRBV6-3, were excluded as indistinguishable. Analysis performed later found 16,000 or so TCR beta sequences associated with HLA alleles at 0.05 false discovery rate. Among donors in an Asian-associated ancestry cluster, a later analysis reportedly found fewer N-insertions than the roughly 680-donor mean.

The V and J ends lost 1 base and 8 bases respectively, with 11 bases between them. This CDR3 is 13 amino acids long. CDR1 and CDR2 from the germline V gene are LGHNA and YSLEER. Comments on this clone: The antigen is undetermined.

PCR used 60 Vbeta primers and 13 Jbeta primers. Only in-frame clones appear in the TCRdb table, and some are missing; sequencing was by immunoSEQ multiplex PCR. The sample records under 130,000 clones, nearly 15% being singletons. The chain has TRBV4-3 and TRBJ1-2; weak D call: TRBD1 (6 bases). This clonotype was sampled from a female donor in good health and CMV-seronegative. Specimen: PBMCs. In DNA, the CDR3 is TGCGCCAGCAGCCAAGGACAGGTCGGAGGCTACACCTTC. This gives the protein CASSQGQVGGYTF.